This section outlines one T cell receptor (beta chain) sequence together with its context. Its antigen is currently unknown. Trimming pared 6 bases from V and 0 bases from J, leaving 8 bases between. Germline V lookup: CDR1 SNHLY, CDR2 FYNNEI. The length of the CDR3 is 13 residues. The data derive from a study of T cell responses to AZD1222 COVID-19 vaccine. Sequencing was performed with immunoSEQ multiplex PCR; in TCRdb, only in-frame clones are kept and a portion is missing. The table records under 200,000 clones, approximately 95% of them present only once. Study-wide findings and caveats: Most donors were white British, females outnumbered males, and clonal diversity was possibly underestimated. As reported, nearly half of all spike-specific TCRs target variant regions that are unmutated. Only six individuals given AZD1222 were seropositive at baseline. After two AZD1222 doses, spike-specific TCR breadth and depth rose versus day 0.

The gene calls are TRBV2 and TRBJ1-1; D unclear. This sample comprised peripheral blood, obtained on day 0 of AZD1222 vaccination. The clonotype was recovered from an adult in good health. CDR3 DNA sequence: TGTGCCAGCAGGGCTAACATGAACACTGAAGCTTTCTTT. Its protein is CASRANMNTEAFF.